This T cell receptor beta chain appears in the sequencing data of a study of T cell responses to AZD1222 COVID-19 vaccine. Only a few counts were recorded for this clone. The antigen remains unidentified. Findings of the study overall: Repertoire sampling was restricted to post-peak T cell response timepoints. Nearly half of spike-specific TCRs reportedly go after variant regions that carry no mutations. Clonal diversity may have been underestimated, and the donors were mostly white British, with more females than males. Only a handful of people who got AZD1222 tested seropositive at baseline.

This CDR3 is built from 13 residues. V dropped 7 bases and J dropped 2; count of bases not matched to a gene: 8. The germline CDR1 and CDR2 sequences are SQVTM and ANQGSEA. Using immunoSEQ multiplex PCR, the repertoire was profiled, and TCRdb retains in-frame clones only, with some absent. The repertoire holds tens of thousands of clones, 85% to 90% seen once, with roughly 10% in the top ten. The V call is TRBV29-1, the J call TRBJ2-7; TRBD2 aligns across 7 bases. The source was peripheral blood, collected on day 0 of AZD1222 vaccination. This receptor was taken from an adult in good health. The DNA for the CDR3 is TGCAGCGCTACGACTAGCCAGACCTACGAGCAGTACTTC. Residues: CSATTSQTYEQYF.